In its sample, the clone carrying this T cell receptor (beta chain) was seen many times. V was clipped by 2 bases and J by 0 bases, with 19 bases between them. This CDR3 has 18 amino acids. This sample stems from a study of T cell repertoires in cytomegalovirus infection. About the study: Through public TCR beta signatures, both CMV infection and matching HLA type were indicated.

Using its own MiXCR run on the reads, TCRdb lists one record per CDR3 protein. The table includes under 350,000 distinct CDR3 sequences, roughly a tenth detected once. The origin of this receptor is a human donor in good health (CMV status not recorded). Some clones in this sample may be carry-over from other donors' samples. The specimen was PBMCs. The gene calls are TRBV23-1 and TRBJ1-1; D not resolved. TRBV23-1 is an open reading frame, and its role is uncertain. The CDR3 coding sequence is TGCGCCAGCAGTCAAGAATCCAGCGGCAAGACCATGAACACTGAAGCTTTCTTT. Its translation: CASSQESSGKTMNTEAFF.